A selection of T cell receptor beta chains follows, all from one sample in a study of T cell responses to AZD1222 COVID-19 vaccine. The table came from immunoSEQ multiplex PCR; TCRdb's copy has only in-frame clones and leaves some out. The table lists tens of thousands of clones, more than 60% of them singletons. The sample consisted of peripheral blood, taken 28 days after the second dose of the MenACWY control vaccine. The receptors come from an adult who received the MenACWY meningococcal vaccine as a control. Both conserved end residues are part of each CDR3. D genes are given only for firm matches. Expanded clones are given a class, and other clones once, few, many or no size at all.

>TRBD1|TRBV7-8|-|TRBJ1-5
TGTGCCAGCAGCTCCCGACCGGGACAGGGACTTCAGCCCCAGCATTTT
CASSSRPGQGLQPQHF
>TRBD2|TRBV5-4|many|TRBJ2-2
TGTGCCAGCAGCCTAGCGGGGCCCACCGGGGAGCTGTTTTTT
CASSLAGPTGELFF
>TRBD1|TRBV9|-|TRBJ2-5
TGTGCCAGCAGCATCGGGACAGGGGATTCAGAGACCCAGTACTTC
CASSIGTGDSETQYF
>TRBD2|TRBV4-2|-|TRBJ2-7
TGTGCCAGCTCCACCGCGGGGGGTAGTTACGAGCAGTACTTC
CASSTAGGSYEQYF
>TRBD2|TRBV11-2|-|TRBJ2-1
TGTGCCAGCAGCCACGGGACTAGCGTGCACAATGAGCAGTTCTTC
CASSHGTSVHNEQFF
>TRBD1|TRBV18|-|TRBJ2-7
TGTGCCAGCTCCACAGGGGGCCAGGGCGAGCAGTACTTC
CASSTGGQGEQYF
>-|TRBV2|-|TRBJ1-5
TGTGCCAGCAGTGAAGCGGGCGATCAGCCCCAGCATTTT
CASSEAGDQPQHF
>TRBD1|TRBV19|-|TRBJ1-5
TGTGCCAGTAGCGCCCAGCCTTTCAACAGGGGCGGGGAGCCCCAGCATTTT
CASSAQPFNRGGEPQHF
>-|TRBV4-1|-|TRBJ1-1
TGCGCCAGCAGCCAAGTTGTAGGTGATGGGAACACTGAAGCTTTCTTT
CASSQVVGDGNTEAFF
>-|TRBV14|-|TRBJ2-5
TGTGCCAGCAGCCACCGGGAGACCCAGTACTTC
CASSHRETQYF
>TRBD1|TRBV6-5|-|TRBJ2-7
TGTGCCAGCAGCGCCGGGACAGGGACCTACGAGCAGTACTTC
CASSAGTGTYEQYF
>TRBD1|TRBV27|-|TRBJ1-6
TGTGCCAGCAGTTACAGGGGAGGGAATTCACCCCTCCACTTT
CASSYRGGNSPLHF
>-|TRBV9|once|TRBJ2-3
TGTGCCAGCAGCGTACAGGGGACGGGTCGTACGCAGTATTTT
CASSVQGTGRTQYF
>-|TRBV5-1|-|TRBJ2-2
TGCGCCAGCACCCTTAGCGGAACGAACACCGGGGAGCTGTTTTTT
CASTLSGTNTGELFF
>-|TRBV6-2/TRBV6-3|-|TRBJ1-1
TGTGCCAGCAGTTACGAGGACACGTTCAACCCCGCTGAAGCTTTCTTT
CASSYEDTFNPAEAFF
>-|TRBV21-1|few|TRBJ1-1
TGTGCCAGCAGCAACACTCATTCGGTTGAAGCTTTCTTT
CASSNTHSVEAFF
>TRBD2|TRBV15|-|TRBJ2-1
TGTGCCACCAGCAGCGCGAGCGGGAGGGTTTACAATGAGCAGTTCTTC
CATSSASGRVYNEQFF
>-|TRBV2|-|TRBJ1-5
TGTGCCAGCAGTGAAGCGACATTTTATAGCAATCAGCCCCAGCATTTT
CASSEATFYSNQPQHF
>TRBD1|TRBV28|-|TRBJ1-4
TGTGCCAGCAGTCGGTTGGACAGGACTAATGAAAAACTGTTTTTT
CASSRLDRTNEKLFF
>-|TRBV7-3|-|TRBJ2-7
TGTGCCAGCAGCTTAGTTCCCGGGCCTAGCTACGAGCAGTACTTC
CASSLVPGPSYEQYF
>TRBD2|TRBV5-1|-|TRBJ2-2
TGCGCCAGCAGCGATGGGAGGGAGGGCCGTACCGGGGAGCTGTTTTTT
CASSDGREGRTGELFF
>-|TRBV19|-|TRBJ1-2
TGTGCCAGTAGTGGTTCGGGCTATGGCTACACCTTC
CASSGSGYGYTF
>TRBD1|TRBV5-5|-|TRBJ1-1
TGTGCCAGCAGCTTTCACACAGGGGTGAGGAACACTGAAGCTTTCTTT
CASSFHTGVRNTEAFF
>-|TRBV9|-|TRBJ2-2
TGTGCCAGCAGCGTCCTCCCTGAGTCCGGGGAGCTGTTTTTT
CASSVLPESGELFF
>-|TRBV9|-|TRBJ2-1
TGTGCCAGCAGCGGTCGGGAGGGGGCGACCAATGAGCAGTTCTTC
CASSGREGATNEQFF
>-|TRBV28|once|TRBJ1-1
TGTGCCAGCAGTTTGCATGCAGGGTACACTGAAGCTTTCTTT
CASSLHAGYTEAFF
>-|TRBV7-9|-|TRBJ1-1
TGTGCCAGCAGCTTAACAGGGTTTATGAACACTGAAGCTTTCTTT
CASSLTGFMNTEAFF
>-|TRBV28|once|TRBJ2-1
TGTGCCAGCAGTTTCGCGGGTACTACCGTTTACAATGAGCAGTTCTTC
CASSFAGTTVYNEQFF
>-|TRBV27|-|TRBJ1-2
TGTGCCAGCAGATCGGGCTCCAACTATGGCTACACCTTC
CASRSGSNYGYTF
>-|TRBV5-1|-|TRBJ2-5
TGCGCCAGCAGCTTGGAACAGGGGAGGTTAAAGACCCAGTACTTC
CASSLEQGRLKTQYF
>-|TRBV10-3|-|TRBJ2-1
TGTGCCATCAGTGGGCCCGATACGCCGAGAGAGCAGTTCTTC
CAISGPDTPREQFF
>-|TRBV5-6|-|TRBJ2-5
TGTGCCAGCAGCTTGACAGGGAGAAGGTCCGAAGAGACCCAGTACTTC
CASSLTGRRSEETQYF
>-|TRBV5-1|few|TRBJ2-5
TGCGCCAGCAGCTTGGCCAATGGGCAAGAGACCCAGTACTTC
CASSLANGQETQYF
>TRBD1|TRBV27|-|TRBJ2-7
TGTGCCAGCAGTTCACCCCGACAGGGGACCTCCTACGAGCAGTACTTC
CASSSPRQGTSYEQYF
>-|TRBV2|-|TRBJ2-1
TGTGCCAGCATGCAGGACGGGACCTACAATGAGCAGTTCTTC
CASMQDGTYNEQFF
>-|TRBV13|-|TRBJ2-3
TGTGCCAGCAGCTCACCAGCAGTTGGCACCACAGATACGCAGTATTTT
CASSSPAVGTTDTQYF
>-|TRBV4-3|-|TRBJ1-3
TGCGCCAGCAGTCCACATCGGCGGAGGGTCGGAAACACCATATATTTT
CASSPHRRRVGNTIYF
>-|TRBV3-1/TRBV3-2|-|TRBJ2-2
TGTGCCAGCAGCCAAGTGACGGGACTTACCGACACCGGGGAGCTGTTTTTT
CASSQVTGLTDTGELFF
>-|TRBV28|-|TRBJ1-1
TGTGCCAGCAGCAAGGTCTTGGCGAACACTGAAGCTTTCTTT
CASSKVLANTEAFF
>-|TRBV6-6|-|TRBJ1-2
TGTGCCAGCAGTGGCGGGACGGCCTATGGCTACACCTTC
CASSGGTAYGYTF